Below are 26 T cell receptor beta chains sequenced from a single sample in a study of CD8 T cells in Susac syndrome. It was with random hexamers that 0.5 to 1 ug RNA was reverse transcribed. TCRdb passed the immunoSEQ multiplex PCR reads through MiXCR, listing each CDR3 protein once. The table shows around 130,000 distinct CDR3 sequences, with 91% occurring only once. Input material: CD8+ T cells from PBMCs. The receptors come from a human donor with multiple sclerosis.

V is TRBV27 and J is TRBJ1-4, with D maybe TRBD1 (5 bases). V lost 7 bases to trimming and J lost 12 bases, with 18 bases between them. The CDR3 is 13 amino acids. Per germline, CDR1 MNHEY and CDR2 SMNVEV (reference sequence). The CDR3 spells CASMGLQGYELFF. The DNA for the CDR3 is TGTGCCAGCATGGGGTTGCAGGGCTACGAACTGTTTTTT.

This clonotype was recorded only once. As DNA, the CDR3 is TGTGCCAGCAGCCAACGGACTAGAGGGACCGGGGAGCTGTTTTTT. The encoded protein is CASSQRTRGTGELFF. The chain carries TRBV14 and TRBJ2-2, with 7 nucleotides matching TRBD2. The V gene end was trimmed by 2 bases and the J gene end by 5 bases; junction bases not matched to a gene: 5. The CDR3 spans 15 residues. The germline V gene has CDR1 SGHDN and CDR2 FVKESK.

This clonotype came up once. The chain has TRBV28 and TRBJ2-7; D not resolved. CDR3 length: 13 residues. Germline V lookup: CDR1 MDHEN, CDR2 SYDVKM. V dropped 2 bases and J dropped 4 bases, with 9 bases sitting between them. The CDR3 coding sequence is TGTGCCAGCAGTTTAACCAACTCATACGAGCAGTACTTC. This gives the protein CASSLTNSYEQYF.

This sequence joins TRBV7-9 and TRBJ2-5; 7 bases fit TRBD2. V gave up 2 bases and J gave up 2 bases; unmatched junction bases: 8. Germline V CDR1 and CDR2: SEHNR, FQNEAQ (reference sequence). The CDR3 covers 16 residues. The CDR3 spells CASSLRLADLQETQYF. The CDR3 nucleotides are TGTGCCAGCAGCTTACGACTAGCAGACTTGCAAGAGACCCAGTACTTC.

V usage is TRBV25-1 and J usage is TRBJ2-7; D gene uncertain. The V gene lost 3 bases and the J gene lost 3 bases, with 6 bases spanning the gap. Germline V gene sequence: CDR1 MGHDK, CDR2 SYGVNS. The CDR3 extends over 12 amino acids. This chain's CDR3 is CASSDWDYEQYF. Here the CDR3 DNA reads TGTGCCAGCAGTGACTGGGACTACGAGCAGTACTTC.

The DNA for the CDR3 is TGTGCCAGCAACCCCCAAGCGGGAGGGGAGACCCAGTACTTC. It encodes CASNPQAGGETQYF. This chain connects TRBV6-5 to TRBJ2-5; 10 bases are shared with TRBD2. CDR3 length equals 14 residues. With 7 bases clipped from V and 5 bases from J, the junction kept 7 bases outside the gene matches. Per the germline V gene, CDR1 is MNHEY and CDR2 is SVGAGI.

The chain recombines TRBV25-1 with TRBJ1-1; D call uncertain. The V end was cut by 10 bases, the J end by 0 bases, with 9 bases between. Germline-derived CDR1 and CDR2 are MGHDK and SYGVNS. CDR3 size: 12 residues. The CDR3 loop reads CATRFMNTEAFF. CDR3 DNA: TGTGCCACCCGGTTCATGAACACTGAAGCTTTCTTT.

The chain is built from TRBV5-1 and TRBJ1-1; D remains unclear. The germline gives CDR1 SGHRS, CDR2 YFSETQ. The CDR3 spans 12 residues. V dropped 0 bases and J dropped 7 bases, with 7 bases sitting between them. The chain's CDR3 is CASSLVGYEAFF. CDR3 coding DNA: TGCGCCAGCAGCTTGGTCGGTTATGAAGCTTTCTTT.

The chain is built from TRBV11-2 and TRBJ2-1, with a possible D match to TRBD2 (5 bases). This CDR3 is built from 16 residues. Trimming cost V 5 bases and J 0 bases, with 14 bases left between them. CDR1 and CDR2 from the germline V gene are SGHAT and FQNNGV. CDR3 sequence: CASSPGTGSSYNEQFF. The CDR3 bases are TGTGCCAGCAGCCCCGGCACGGGAAGCTCCTACAATGAGCAGTTCTTC.

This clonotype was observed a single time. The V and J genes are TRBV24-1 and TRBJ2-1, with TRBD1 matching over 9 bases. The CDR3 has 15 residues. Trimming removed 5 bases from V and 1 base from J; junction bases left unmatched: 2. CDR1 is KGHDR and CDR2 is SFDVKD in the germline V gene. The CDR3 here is CATSGGTGSYNEQFF. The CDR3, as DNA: TGTGCCACCAGTGGGGGGACAGGGTCCTACAATGAGCAGTTCTTC.

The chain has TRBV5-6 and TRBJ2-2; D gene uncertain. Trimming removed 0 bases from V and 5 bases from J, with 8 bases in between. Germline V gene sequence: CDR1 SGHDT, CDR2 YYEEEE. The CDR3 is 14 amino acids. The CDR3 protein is CASSLGSSTGELFF. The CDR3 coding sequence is TGTGCCAGCAGCTTGGGGAGCAGTACCGGGGAGCTGTTTTTT. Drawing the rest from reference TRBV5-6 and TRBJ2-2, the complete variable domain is DAGVTQSPTHLIKTRGQQVTLRCSPKSGHDTVSWYQQALGQGPQFIFQYYEEEERQRGNFPDRFSGHQFPNYSSELNVNALLLGDSALYLCASSLGSSTGELFFGEGSRLTVL.

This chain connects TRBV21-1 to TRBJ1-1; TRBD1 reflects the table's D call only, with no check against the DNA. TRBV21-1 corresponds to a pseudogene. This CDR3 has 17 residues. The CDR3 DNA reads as TGTGCCAGCAGCAAAGACGGTGGGGGGCTTGCTAACACTGAAGCTTTCTTT. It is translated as CASSKDGGGLANTEAFF.

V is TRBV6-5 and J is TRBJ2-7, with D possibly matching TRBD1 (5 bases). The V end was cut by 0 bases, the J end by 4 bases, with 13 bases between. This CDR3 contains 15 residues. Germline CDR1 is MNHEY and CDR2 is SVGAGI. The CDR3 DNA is TGTGCCAGCAGTTACTCCCCCTCAGGGCGGTACGAGCAGTACTTC. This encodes CASSYSPSGRYEQYF.

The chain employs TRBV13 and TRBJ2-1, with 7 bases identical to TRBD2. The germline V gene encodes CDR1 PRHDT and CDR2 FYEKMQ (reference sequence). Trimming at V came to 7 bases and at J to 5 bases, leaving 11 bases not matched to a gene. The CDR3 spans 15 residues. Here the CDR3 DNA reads TGTGCCAGCACCCATTTCGGGGGGTGGGACAATGAGCAGTTCTTC. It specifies CASTHFGGWDNEQFF.

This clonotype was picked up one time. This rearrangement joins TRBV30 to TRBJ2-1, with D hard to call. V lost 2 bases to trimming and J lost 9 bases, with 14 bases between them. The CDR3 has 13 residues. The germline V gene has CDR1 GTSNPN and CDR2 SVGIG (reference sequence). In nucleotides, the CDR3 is TGTGCCTGGAGTACCCTCTCGGTCGCTGAGCAGTTCTTC. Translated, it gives CAWSTLSVAEQFF.

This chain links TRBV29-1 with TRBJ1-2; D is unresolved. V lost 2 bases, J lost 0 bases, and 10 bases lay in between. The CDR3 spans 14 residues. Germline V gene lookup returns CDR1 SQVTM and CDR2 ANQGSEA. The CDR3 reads CSVERTAPNYGYTF. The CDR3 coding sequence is TGCAGCGTTGAAAGAACAGCACCTAACTATGGCTACACCTTC.

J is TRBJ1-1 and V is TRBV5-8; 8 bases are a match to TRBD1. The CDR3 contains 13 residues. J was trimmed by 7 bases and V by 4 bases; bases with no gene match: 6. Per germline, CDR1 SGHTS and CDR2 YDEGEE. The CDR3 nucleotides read TGTGCCAGCAGCCCAGGGGGCGCGGTTGAAGCTTTCTTT. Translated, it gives CASSPGGAVEAFF.

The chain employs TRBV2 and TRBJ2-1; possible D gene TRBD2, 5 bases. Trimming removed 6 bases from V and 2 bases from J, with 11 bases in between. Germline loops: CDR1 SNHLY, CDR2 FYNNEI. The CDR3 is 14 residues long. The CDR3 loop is CASRAGMAYNEQFF. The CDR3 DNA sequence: TGTGCCAGCAGGGCCGGGATGGCCTACAATGAGCAGTTCTTC.

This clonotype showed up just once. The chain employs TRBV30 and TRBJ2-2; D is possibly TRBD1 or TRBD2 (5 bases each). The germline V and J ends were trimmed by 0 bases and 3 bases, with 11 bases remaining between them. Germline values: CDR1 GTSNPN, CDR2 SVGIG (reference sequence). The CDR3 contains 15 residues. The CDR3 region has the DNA TGTGCCTGGAGTGTAGAGGGGCTACACACCGGGGAGCTGTTTTTT. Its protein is CAWSVEGLHTGELFF.

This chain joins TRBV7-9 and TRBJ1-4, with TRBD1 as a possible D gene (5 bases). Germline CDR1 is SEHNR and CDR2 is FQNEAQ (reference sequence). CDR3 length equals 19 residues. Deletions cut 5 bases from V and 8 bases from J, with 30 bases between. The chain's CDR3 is CASSHLGPGTPHLGEKLFF. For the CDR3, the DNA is TGTGCCAGCAGCCACCTAGGGCCCGGGACTCCTCACCTGGGAGAAAAACTGTTTTTT.

The CDR3 loop reads CATSLPGGRETQYF. The CDR3 DNA reads as TGTGCCACCAGCTTACCAGGGGGCAGGGAGACCCAGTACTTC. V usage is TRBV15 and J usage is TRBJ2-5; the match to TRBD1 covers 8 bases. Germline CDR1 LNHNV, CDR2 YYDKDF (reference sequence). Trimming removed 5 bases from V and 5 bases from J; junction bases left unmatched: 7. The length of the CDR3 is 14 residues.

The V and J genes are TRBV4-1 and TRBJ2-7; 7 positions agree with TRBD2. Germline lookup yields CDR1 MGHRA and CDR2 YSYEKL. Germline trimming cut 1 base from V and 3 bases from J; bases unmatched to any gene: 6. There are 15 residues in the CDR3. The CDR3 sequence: CASSQVTSEDYEQYF. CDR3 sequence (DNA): TGCGCCAGCAGCCAAGTCACTAGCGAGGACTACGAGCAGTACTTC.

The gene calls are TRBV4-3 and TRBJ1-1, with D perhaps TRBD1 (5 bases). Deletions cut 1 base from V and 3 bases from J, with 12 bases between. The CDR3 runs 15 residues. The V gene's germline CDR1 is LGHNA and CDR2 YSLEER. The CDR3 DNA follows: TGCGCCAGCAGCCAAGCGCAGGGAGTTTACACTGAAGCTTTCTTT. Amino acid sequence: CASSQAQGVYTEAFF.

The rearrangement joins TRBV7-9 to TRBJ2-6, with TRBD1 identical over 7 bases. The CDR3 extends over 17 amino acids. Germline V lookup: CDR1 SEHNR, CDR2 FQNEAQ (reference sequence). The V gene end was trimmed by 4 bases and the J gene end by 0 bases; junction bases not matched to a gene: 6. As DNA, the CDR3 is TGTGCCAGCAGCTCTCGTGGGACAGTCTCTGGGGCCAACGTCCTGACTTTC. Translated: CASSSRGTVSGANVLTF.

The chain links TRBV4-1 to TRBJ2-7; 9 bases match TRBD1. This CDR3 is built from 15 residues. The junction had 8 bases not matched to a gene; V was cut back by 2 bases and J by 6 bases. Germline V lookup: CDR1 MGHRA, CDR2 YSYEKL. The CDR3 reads CASSQPGQGSPEQYF. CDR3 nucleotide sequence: TGCGCCAGCAGCCAACCGGGACAGGGATCCCCCGAGCAGTACTTC.

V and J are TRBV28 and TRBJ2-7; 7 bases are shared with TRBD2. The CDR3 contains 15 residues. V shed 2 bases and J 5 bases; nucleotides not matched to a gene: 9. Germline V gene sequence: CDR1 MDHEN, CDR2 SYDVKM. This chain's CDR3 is CASSLTREADNEQYF. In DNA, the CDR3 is TGTGCCAGCAGTTTAACCCGGGAGGCGGATAACGAGCAGTACTTC. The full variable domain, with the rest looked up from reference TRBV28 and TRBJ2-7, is DVKVTQSSRYLVKRTGEKVFLECVQDMDHENMFWYRQDPGLGLRLIYFSYDVKMKEKGDIPEGYSVSREKKERFSLILESASTNQTSMYLCASSLTREADNEQYFGPGTRLTVT.